This TCR beta chain was obtained from a study of regulatory T cells in long-lasting Graves disease. Both iRepertoire HTBI primers and Arm-PCR of CDR3 regions were used to build the TCR beta libraries. TCRdb passed the multiplex PCR reads through MiXCR, listing each CDR3 protein once. The sample records roughly 420,000 distinct CDR3 sequences, about 14% being singletons. As for time point: newly diagnosed GD, antithyroid drugs for less than 3 months. PBMCs provided the RNA from which the TCR library was made. The sample holds many counts of this clonotype. These data were also reused for a study on T cells in Graves' hyperthyroidism and ophthalmopathy.

The source is a woman aged 45-60 years with Graves disease. Here the sequenced sample was peripheral blood mononuclear cells (PBMCs), taken at new diagnosis, from a patient treated with antithyroid drugs.

CDR3 sequence reads: CASIVGAGGGQPQHF. The CDR3 DNA is TGTGCCAGCATTGTGGGGGCAGGGGGCGGTCAGCCCCAGCATTTT. This chain connects TRBV6-1 to TRBJ1-5; TRBD1 aligns across 8 bases. J was trimmed by 6 bases and V by 7 bases; bases with no gene match: 11. The germline V gene encodes CDR1 MNHNS and CDR2 SASEGT. CDR3 length: 15 residues.